This is a list of T cell receptor beta chains from one sample in a study of blood T cells in healthy people across ages. MiXCR, applied by TCRdb to the 5' RACE reads, yields one record per CDR3 protein. The table shows 950,000 to 1,200,000 distinct CDR3 sequences, with 35% to 45% occurring only once. The sample was blood. The receptors derive from a man aged 18 to 30 in good health. CDR3s include the opening cysteine and the closing phenylalanine or tryptophan. The D gene is left open where the match is weak. A row's size may be missing; if present it is once, few, many or a size class.

TRBD2	.	TRBJ2-1	TRBV7-2	CASSLSAWASGGAFEQFF	TGTGCCAGCAGCTTAAGCGCTTGGGCTAGCGGGGGGGCCTTTGAGCAGTTCTTC
.	.	TRBJ2-7	TRBV10-3	CAISGNSSYEQYF	TGTGCCATCAGTGGCAACAGTTCCTACGAGCAGTACTTC
.	few	TRBJ2-3	TRBV20-1	CSASSERVGTDTQYF	TGCAGTGCTAGCAGTGAAAGGGTTGGCACAGATACGCAGTATTTT
TRBD2	.	TRBJ2-1	TRBV20-1	CSARASGKYNEQFF	TGCAGTGCTAGAGCTAGCGGGAAGTACAATGAGCAGTTCTTC
.	.	TRBJ1-1	TRBV7-9	CASSLALGENTEAFF	TGTGCCAGCAGCTTAGCGCTGGGAGAGAACACTGAAGCTTTCTTT
.	few	TRBJ2-3	TRBV3-1	CASSPTGRGTDTQYF	TGTGCCAGCAGCCCGACGGGGAGGGGGACAGATACGCAGTATTTT
.	few	TRBJ2-3	TRBV11-2	CASSLVLFRGIGADTQYF	TGTGCCAGCAGCTTAGTCCTTTTCAGGGGCATTGGTGCAGATACGCAGTATTTT
.	.	TRBJ1-2	TRBV25-1	CASSNQGKNYGYTF	TGTGCCAGCAGTAATCAGGGGAAGAACTATGGCTACACCTTC
.	few	TRBJ2-7	TRBV25-1	CASGRYEQYF	TGTGCCAGCGGAAGGTACGAGCAGTACTTC
.	.	TRBJ1-4	TRBV10-3	CAISESRSATGREKLFF	TGTGCCATCAGTGAGTCGAGGTCAGCAACGGGTAGGGAAAAACTGTTTTTT
.	.	TRBJ1-1	TRBV7-9	CASSLPGTPEAFF	TGTGCCAGCAGCCTACCGGGTACACCTGAAGCTTTCTTT
TRBD1	.	TRBJ1-6	TRBV19	CASSTPGQGNSPLHF	TGTGCCAGTAGTACCCCGGGACAGGGGAATTCACCCCTCCACTTT
.	.	TRBJ2-1	TRBV20-1	CSATTGRDINNEQFF	TGCAGTGCCACAACCGGCCGGGACATAAACAATGAGCAGTTCTTC
.	.	TRBJ1-5	TRBV28	CASSMPGGRNQPQHF	TGTGCCAGCAGTATGCCAGGCGGACGCAATCAGCCCCAGCATTTT
TRBD2	.	TRBJ2-5	TRBV10-3	CAISALADQETQYF	TGTGCCATCAGTGCACTAGCGGACCAAGAGACCCAGTACTTC
.	.	TRBJ1-2	TRBV6-6	CASSYQDSIGYTF	TGTGCCAGCAGTTACCAGGACAGTATAGGCTACACCTTC
.	.	TRBJ1-2	TRBV9	CASSAAGDNPNYGYTF	TGTGCCAGCAGCGCTGCGGGGGACAACCCTAACTATGGCTACACCTTC
TRBD2	.	TRBJ2-7	TRBV4-2	CASSQDTASGGYEQYF	TGTGCCAGCAGCCAAGATACGGCTAGCGGGGGATACGAGCAGTACTTC
.	once	TRBJ2-3	TRBV24-1	CATSGRPLDTQYF	TGTGCCACCAGTGGCCGGCCCCTCGACACGCAGTATTTT
.	many	TRBJ2-4	TRBV10-3	CAISPAPGSNIQYF	TGTGCCATCAGCCCGGCCCCAGGATCAAACATTCAGTACTTC